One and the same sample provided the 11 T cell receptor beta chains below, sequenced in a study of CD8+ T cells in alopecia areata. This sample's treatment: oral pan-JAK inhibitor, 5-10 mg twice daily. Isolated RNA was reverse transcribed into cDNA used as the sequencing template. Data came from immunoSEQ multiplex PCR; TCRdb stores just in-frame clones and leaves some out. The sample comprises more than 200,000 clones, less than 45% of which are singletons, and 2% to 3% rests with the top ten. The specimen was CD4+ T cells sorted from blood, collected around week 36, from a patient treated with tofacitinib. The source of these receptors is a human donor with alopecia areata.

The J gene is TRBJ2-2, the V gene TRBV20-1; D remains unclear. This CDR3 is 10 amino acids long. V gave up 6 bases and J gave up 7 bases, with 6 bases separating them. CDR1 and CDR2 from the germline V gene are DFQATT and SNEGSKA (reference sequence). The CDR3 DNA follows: TGCAGTGCCGCACACGGGGAGCTGTTTTTT. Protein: CSAAHGELFF.

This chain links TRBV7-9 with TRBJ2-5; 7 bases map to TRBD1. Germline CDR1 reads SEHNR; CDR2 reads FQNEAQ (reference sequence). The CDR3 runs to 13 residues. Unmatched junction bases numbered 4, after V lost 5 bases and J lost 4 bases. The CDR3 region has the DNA TGTGCCAGCAGCACACACAGGGGAGAGACCCAGTACTTC. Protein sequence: CASSTHRGETQYF.

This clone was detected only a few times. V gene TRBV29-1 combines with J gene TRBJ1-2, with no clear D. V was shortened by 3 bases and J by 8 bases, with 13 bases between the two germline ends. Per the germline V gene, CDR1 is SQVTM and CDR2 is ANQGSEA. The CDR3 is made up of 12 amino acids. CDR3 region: CSVEEVSIGYTF. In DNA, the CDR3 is TGCAGCGTTGAGGAGGTTTCAATCGGCTACACCTTC.

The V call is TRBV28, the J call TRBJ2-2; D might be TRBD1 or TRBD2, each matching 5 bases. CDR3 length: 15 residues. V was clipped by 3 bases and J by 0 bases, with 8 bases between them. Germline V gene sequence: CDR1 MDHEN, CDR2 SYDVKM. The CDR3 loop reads CASSFWGSNTGELFF. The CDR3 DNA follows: TGTGCCAGCAGTTTCTGGGGGTCGAACACCGGGGAGCTGTTTTTT. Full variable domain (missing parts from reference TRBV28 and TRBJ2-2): DVKVTQSSRYLVKRTGEKVFLECVQDMDHENMFWYRQDPGLGLRLIYFSYDVKMKEKGDIPEGYSVSREKKERFSLILESASTNQTSMYLCASSFWGSNTGELFFGEGSRLTVL.

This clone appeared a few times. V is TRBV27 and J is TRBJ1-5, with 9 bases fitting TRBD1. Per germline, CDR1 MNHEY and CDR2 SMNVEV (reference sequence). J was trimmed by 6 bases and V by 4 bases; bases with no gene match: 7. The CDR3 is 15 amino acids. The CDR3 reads CASSSLQGARQPQHF. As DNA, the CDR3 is TGTGCCAGCAGTTCTCTACAGGGGGCGCGTCAGCCCCAGCATTTT.

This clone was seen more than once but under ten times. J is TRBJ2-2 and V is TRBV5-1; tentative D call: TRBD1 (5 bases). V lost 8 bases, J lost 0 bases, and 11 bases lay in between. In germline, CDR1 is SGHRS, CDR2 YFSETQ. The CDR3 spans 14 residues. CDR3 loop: CASLKGTNTGELFF. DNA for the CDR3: TGCGCCAGTCTAAAGGGGACGAACACCGGGGAGCTGTTTTTT.

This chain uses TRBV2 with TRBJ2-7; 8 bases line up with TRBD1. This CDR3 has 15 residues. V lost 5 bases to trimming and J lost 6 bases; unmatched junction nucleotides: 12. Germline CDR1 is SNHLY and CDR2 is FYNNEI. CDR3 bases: TGTGCCAGCAGTCTAAATCGGGACAGGTTCTCCGAGCAGTACTTC. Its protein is CASSLNRDRFSEQYF.

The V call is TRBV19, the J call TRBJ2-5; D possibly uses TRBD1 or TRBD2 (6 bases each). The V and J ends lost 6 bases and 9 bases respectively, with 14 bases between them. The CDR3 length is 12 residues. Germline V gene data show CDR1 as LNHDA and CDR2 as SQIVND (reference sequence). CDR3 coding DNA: TGTGCCAGTAGCCTCTCAGGGGAGGCCCAGTACTTC. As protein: CASSLSGEAQYF.

CDR3 sequence: CASSERETQYF. DNA for the CDR3: TGTGCCAGCAGCGAAAGGGAGACCCAGTACTTC. The chain combines TRBV7-2 with TRBJ2-5; D is uncertain. The germline V and J ends were trimmed by 5 bases and 5 bases, with 6 bases remaining between them. Germline loops: CDR1 SGHTA, CDR2 FQGNSA. The CDR3 has 11 residues.

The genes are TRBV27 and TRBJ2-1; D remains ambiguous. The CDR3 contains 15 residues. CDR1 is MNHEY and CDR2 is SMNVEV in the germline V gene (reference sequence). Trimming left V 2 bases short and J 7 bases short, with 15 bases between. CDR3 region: CASSLVSQAWNEQFF. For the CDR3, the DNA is TGTGCCAGCAGTTTAGTCTCCCAGGCCTGGAATGAGCAGTTCTTC.

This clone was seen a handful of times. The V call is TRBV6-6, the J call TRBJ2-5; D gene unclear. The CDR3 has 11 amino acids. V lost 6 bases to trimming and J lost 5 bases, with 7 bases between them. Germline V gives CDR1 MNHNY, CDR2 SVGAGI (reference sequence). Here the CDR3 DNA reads TGTGCCAGCAGCAGACGGGAGACCCAGTACTTC. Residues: CASSRRETQYF.